This T cell receptor beta chain was sequenced in a study of blood T cell repertoires in COVID-19. Study as a whole: Samples came from the United States, Italy and Spain, spanning acute and convalescent COVID-19. T cells, B-cell-depleted T cells, or PBMCs supplied cDNA or gDNA.

This CDR3 has 15 residues. Germline V lookup: CDR1 SGDLS, CDR2 YYNGEE. Trimming pared 0 bases from V and 0 bases from J, leaving 10 bases between. Original analysis: The assay estimated nucleated cells by amplifying reference gene primers. Profiling relied on immunoSEQ multiplex PCR, and the TCRdb table lists in-frame clones only, not all of them. V and J calls and clone size are copied from that table; D and trimming were computed from the DNA. Among roughly 110,000 clones listed, roughly 80% were seen once. Input material: peripheral blood. The chain is built from TRBV9 and TRBJ2-7, with a tentative D call TRBD2 (6 bases). This clonotype was sampled from a human donor in a cohort sampled during active COVID-19. The CDR3 region is CASSVGGALSYEQYF. CDR3 nucleotide sequence: TGTGCCAGCAGCGTAGGCGGGGCCCTCTCCTACGAGCAGTACTTC.